The rows below give T cell receptor beta chains drawn from one sample of a study of tumor and adjacent non-tumor tissue in lung cancer. MiXCR was run by TCRdb on the multiplex PCR reads, yielding one entry per CDR3 protein. Of 120,000 or so distinct CDR3 sequences in the sample, roughly 64% were seen once. What was sequenced was lung tumor tissue. Receptors were obtained from a man between 25 and 39 years old with non-small cell lung cancer. Both conserved end residues are part of each CDR3. D genes are given only for firm matches. A clone size is listed for some rows: how often the clone was seen (once, few, many), or a class if it is expanded.

clone_size: once; j_call: TRBJ2-1; d_call: .; v_call: TRBV20-1; cdr3_aa: CSARHFPYNEQFF; cdr3_nt: TGCAGTGCTAGACATTTCCCCTATAATGAGCAGTTCTTC
clone_size: .; j_call: TRBJ1-4; d_call: TRBD1; v_call: TRBV11-2; cdr3_aa: CGSSRGQVSATNEKLFF; cdr3_nt: TGTGGCAGCAGCCGGGGACAGGTTTCTGCAACTAATGAAAAACTGTTTTTT
clone_size: many; j_call: TRBJ2-7; d_call: .; v_call: TRBV12-3/TRBV12-4; cdr3_aa: CASSFQVGSYEQYF; cdr3_nt: TGTGCCAGCAGTTTTCAAGTGGGCTCCTACGAGCAGTACTTC
clone_size: .; j_call: TRBJ2-5; d_call: .; v_call: TRBV12-3/TRBV12-4; cdr3_aa: CASKLGLLKTQYF; cdr3_nt: TGTGCCAGCAAGTTAGGACTCCTTAAGACTCAGTACTTC
clone_size: .; j_call: TRBJ2-1; d_call: TRBD1; v_call: TRBV6-1; cdr3_aa: CASSRRSTGVRNEQFF; cdr3_nt: TGTGCCAGCAGCAGAAGGAGTACAGGGGTGCGCAATGAGCAGTTCTTC
clone_size: many; j_call: TRBJ2-7; d_call: .; v_call: TRBV12-3/TRBV12-4; cdr3_aa: CASSLGGLYEQYF; cdr3_nt: TGTGCCAGCAGTTTGGGGGGGCTCTACGAGCAGTACTTC
clone_size: few; j_call: TRBJ2-2; d_call: .; v_call: TRBV19; cdr3_aa: CASNGGTNTGELFF; cdr3_nt: TGTGCCAGTAATGGGGGGACGAACACCGGGGAGCTGTTTTTT
clone_size: few; j_call: TRBJ2-7; d_call: TRBD2; v_call: TRBV4-2; cdr3_aa: CASSQVQASGSSYEQYF; cdr3_nt: TGTGCCAGCAGCCAAGTACAAGCTAGCGGGAGCTCCTACGAGCAGTACTTC
clone_size: .; j_call: TRBJ1-3; d_call: TRBD1; v_call: TRBV11-2; cdr3_aa: CASSTQGVGSINTIYF; cdr3_nt: TGTGCCAGCAGCACACAGGGGGTTGGTTCTATAAACACCATATATTTT
clone_size: many; j_call: TRBJ2-3; d_call: TRBD2; v_call: TRBV7-8; cdr3_aa: CASSLAAGGLADTQYF; cdr3_nt: TGTGCCAGCAGCTTAGCGGCGGGGGGGCTTGCAGATACGCAGTATTTT
clone_size: .; j_call: TRBJ2-5; d_call: .; v_call: TRBV5-4; cdr3_aa: CASSLEGAFSEETQYF; cdr3_nt: TGTGCCAGCAGCTTGGAGGGCGCGTTTAGTGAGGAGACCCAGTACTTC
clone_size: many; j_call: TRBJ2-1; d_call: TRBD2; v_call: TRBV19; cdr3_aa: CASSKTSGDYNEQFF; cdr3_nt: TGTGCCAGTAGTAAAACTAGCGGAGATTACAATGAGCAGTTCTTC
clone_size: .; j_call: TRBJ2-1; d_call: .; v_call: TRBV11-2; cdr3_aa: CASSLNASASHDEQFF; cdr3_nt: TGTGCCAGCAGTTTAAATGCTAGCGCGTCCCACGATGAGCAGTTCTTC
clone_size: .; j_call: TRBJ1-1; d_call: .; v_call: TRBV4-1; cdr3_aa: CASSHPTRTDLNTEVFF; cdr3_nt: TGCGCCAGCAGCCACCCTACCCGGACAGACTTGAACACCGAAGTCTTCTTT
clone_size: .; j_call: TRBJ2-7; d_call: TRBD1; v_call: TRBV10-3; cdr3_aa: CDISDPGQGSYVQYF; cdr3_nt: TGTGACATCAGTGACCCGGGACAGGGGAGCTACGTGCAATACTTC
clone_size: .; j_call: TRBJ2-2; d_call: .; v_call: TRBV6-5; cdr3_aa: CASRRGGELFF; cdr3_nt: TGCGCCAGCAGGCGAGGCGGGGAGCTGTTTTTT
clone_size: .; j_call: TRBJ2-3; d_call: TRBD2; v_call: TRBV20-1; cdr3_aa: CNARDFYIAGADTQYF; cdr3_nt: TGCAATGCTAGGGATTTTTACATAGCGGGAGCAGATACGCAGTATTTT
clone_size: many; j_call: TRBJ1-2; d_call: .; v_call: TRBV12-3/TRBV12-4; cdr3_aa: CASSLGRVRGYTF; cdr3_nt: TGTGCCAGCAGTTTAGGGAGGGTCAGAGGCTACACCTTC
clone_size: once; j_call: TRBJ2-3; d_call: .; v_call: TRBV5-1; cdr3_aa: CASSLGGTGYTQYF; cdr3_nt: TGCGCCAGCAGCTTGGGTGGGACTGGATATACGCAGTATTTT
clone_size: many; j_call: TRBJ1-4; d_call: .; v_call: TRBV20-1; cdr3_aa: CSARPPGATNEKLFF; cdr3_nt: TGCAGTGCTAGACCACCGGGGGCAACTAATGAAAAACTGTTTTTT
clone_size: many; j_call: TRBJ2-1; d_call: .; v_call: TRBV5-6; cdr3_aa: CASSFLASYNEQFF; cdr3_nt: TGTGCCAGCAGCTTCCTGGCCTCCTACAATGAGCAGTTCTTC
clone_size: .; j_call: TRBJ2-3; d_call: TRBD2; v_call: TRBV29-1; cdr3_aa: CSVEDPAGGGRDTQYF; cdr3_nt: TGCAGCGTTGAAGATCCGGCCGGCGGGGGGCGAGATACGCAGTATTTT
clone_size: many; j_call: TRBJ2-3; d_call: TRBD2; v_call: TRBV10-1; cdr3_aa: CASSEASGRDTQYF; cdr3_nt: TGCGCCAGCAGTGAAGCTAGCGGGAGAGATACGCAGTATTTT
clone_size: .; j_call: TRBJ1-2; d_call: .; v_call: TRBV13; cdr3_aa: CASRLLGGAYDYTF; cdr3_nt: TGTGCCAGCAGATTATTAGGGGGGGCCTATGACTACACGTTC
clone_size: .; j_call: TRBJ2-1; d_call: .; v_call: TRBV5-1; cdr3_aa: CPSSLESLSGNEQFF; cdr3_nt: TGCCCCAGCAGCTTGGAGTCCCTAAGTGGCAATGAGCAGTTCTTC
clone_size: .; j_call: TRBJ2-7; d_call: .; v_call: TRBV5-4; cdr3_aa: CASSTDMAYAYEQYF; cdr3_nt: TGTGCCAGCAGTACTGACATGGCCTACGCCTACGAGCAGTACTTC